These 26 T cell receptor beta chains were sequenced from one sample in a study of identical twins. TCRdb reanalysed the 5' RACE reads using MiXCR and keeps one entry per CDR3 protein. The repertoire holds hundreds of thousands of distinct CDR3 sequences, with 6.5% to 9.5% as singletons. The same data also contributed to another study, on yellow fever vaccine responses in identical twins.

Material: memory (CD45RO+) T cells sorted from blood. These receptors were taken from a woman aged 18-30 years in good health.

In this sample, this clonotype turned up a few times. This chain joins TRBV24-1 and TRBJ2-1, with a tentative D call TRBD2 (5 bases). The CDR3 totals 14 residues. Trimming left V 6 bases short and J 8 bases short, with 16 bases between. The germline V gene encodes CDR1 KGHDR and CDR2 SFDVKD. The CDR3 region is CATSQGKRVDEQFF. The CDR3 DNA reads TGTGCCACCAGTCAAGGGAAGAGGGTGGATGAGCAGTTCTTC.

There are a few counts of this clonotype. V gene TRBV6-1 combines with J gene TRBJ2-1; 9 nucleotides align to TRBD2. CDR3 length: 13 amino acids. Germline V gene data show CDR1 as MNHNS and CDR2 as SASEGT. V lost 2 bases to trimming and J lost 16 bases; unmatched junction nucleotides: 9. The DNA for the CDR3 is TGTGCCAGCAGTGAACGCGGGAGGGCCCCCATCTTCTTC. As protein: CASSERGRAPIFF.

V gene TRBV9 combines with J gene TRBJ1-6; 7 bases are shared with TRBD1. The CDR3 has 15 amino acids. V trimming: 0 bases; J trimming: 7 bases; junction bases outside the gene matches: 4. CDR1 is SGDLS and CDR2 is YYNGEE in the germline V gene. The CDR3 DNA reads TGTGCCAGCAGCGTAGATCAGGGGGGGAATTCACCCCTCCACTTT. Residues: CASSVDQGGNSPLHF.

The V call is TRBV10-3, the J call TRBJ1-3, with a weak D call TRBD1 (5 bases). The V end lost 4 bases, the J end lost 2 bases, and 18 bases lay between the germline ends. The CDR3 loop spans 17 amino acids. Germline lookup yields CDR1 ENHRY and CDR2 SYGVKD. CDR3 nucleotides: TGTGCCATCAGTGGGACCGGACTGACAGTACCTGGAAACACCATATATTTT. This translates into CAISGTGLTVPGNTIYF.

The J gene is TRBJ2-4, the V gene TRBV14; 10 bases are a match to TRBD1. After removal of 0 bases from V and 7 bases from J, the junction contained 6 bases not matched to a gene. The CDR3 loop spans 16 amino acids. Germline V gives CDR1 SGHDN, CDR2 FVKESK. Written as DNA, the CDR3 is TGTGCCAGCAGCCAAGATCTGACAGGGGGCGGGAACATTCAGTACTTC. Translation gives CASSQDLTGGGNIQYF. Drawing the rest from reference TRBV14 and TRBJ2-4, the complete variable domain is EAGVTQFPSHSVIEKGQTVTLRCDPISGHDNLYWYRRVMGKEIKFLLHFVKESKQDESGMPNNRFLAERTGGTYSTLKVQPAELEDSGVYFCASSQDLTGGGNIQYFGAGTRLSVL.

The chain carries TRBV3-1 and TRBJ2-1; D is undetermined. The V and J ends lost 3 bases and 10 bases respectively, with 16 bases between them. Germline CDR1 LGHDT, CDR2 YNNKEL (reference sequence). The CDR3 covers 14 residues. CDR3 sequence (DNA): TGTGCCAGCAGCCAGACCCCGCGTAGCAGAGAGCAGTTCTTC. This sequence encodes CASSQTPRSREQFF.

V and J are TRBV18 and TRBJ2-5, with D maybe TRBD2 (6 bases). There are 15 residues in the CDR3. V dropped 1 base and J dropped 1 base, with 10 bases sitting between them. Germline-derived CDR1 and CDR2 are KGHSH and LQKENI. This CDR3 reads CASSPRGRTQETQYF. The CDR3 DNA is TGTGCCAGCTCACCACGGGGGAGGACCCAAGAGACCCAGTACTTC.

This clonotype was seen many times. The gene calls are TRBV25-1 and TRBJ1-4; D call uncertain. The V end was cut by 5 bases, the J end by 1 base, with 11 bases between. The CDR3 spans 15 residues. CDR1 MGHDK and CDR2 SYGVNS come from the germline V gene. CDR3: CASSTQFGTNEKLFF. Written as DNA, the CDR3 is TGTGCCAGCAGTACCCAATTCGGAACTAATGAAAAACTGTTTTTT.

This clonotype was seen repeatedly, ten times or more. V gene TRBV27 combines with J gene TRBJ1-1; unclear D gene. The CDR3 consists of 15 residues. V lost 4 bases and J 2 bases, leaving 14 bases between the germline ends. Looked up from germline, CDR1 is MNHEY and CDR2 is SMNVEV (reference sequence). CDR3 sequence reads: CASSYREPANTEAFF. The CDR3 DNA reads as TGTGCCAGCAGTTACCGGGAACCCGCAAACACTGAAGCTTTCTTT.

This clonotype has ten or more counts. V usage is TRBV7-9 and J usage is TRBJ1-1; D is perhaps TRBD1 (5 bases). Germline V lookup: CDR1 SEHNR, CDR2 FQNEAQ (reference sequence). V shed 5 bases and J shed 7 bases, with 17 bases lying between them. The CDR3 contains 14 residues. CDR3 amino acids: CASSPINPGGEAFF. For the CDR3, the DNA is TGTGCCAGCAGCCCCATAAACCCGGGGGGTGAAGCTTTCTTT.

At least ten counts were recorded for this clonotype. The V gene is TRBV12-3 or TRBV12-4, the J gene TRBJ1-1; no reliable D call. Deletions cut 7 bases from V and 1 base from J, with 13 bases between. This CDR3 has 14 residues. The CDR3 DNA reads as TGTGCCAGCACCTATTCAGGAGGGAACACTGAAGCTTTCTTT. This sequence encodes CASTYSGGNTEAFF.

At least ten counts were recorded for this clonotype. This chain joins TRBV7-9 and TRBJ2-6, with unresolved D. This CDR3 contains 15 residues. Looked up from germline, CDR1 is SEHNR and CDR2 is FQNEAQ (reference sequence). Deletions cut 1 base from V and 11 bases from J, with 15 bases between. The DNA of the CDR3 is TGTGCCAGCAGCTTAGAGGGTTTTTTGCTCGACGTCCTGACTTTC. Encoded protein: CASSLEGFLLDVLTF.

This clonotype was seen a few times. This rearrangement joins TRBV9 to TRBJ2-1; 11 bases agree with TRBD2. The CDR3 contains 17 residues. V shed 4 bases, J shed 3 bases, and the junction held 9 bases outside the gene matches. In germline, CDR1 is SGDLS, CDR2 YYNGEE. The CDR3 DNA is TGTGCCAGCAGCCCACGGGGGGGACTAGCGGACTACAATGAGCAGTTCTTC. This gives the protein CASSPRGGLADYNEQFF.

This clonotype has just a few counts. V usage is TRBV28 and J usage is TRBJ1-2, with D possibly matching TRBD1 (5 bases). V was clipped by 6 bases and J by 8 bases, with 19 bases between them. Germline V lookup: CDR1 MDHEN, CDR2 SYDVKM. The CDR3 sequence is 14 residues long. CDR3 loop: CASSPPQGFGGYTF. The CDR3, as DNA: TGTGCCAGCAGCCCGCCCCAGGGCTTTGGGGGCTACACCTTC.

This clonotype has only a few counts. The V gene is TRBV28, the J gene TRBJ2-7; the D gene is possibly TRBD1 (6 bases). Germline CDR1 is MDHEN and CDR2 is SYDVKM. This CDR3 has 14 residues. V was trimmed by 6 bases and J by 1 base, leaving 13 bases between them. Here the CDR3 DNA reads TGTGCCAGCAGCAAACCGGGACAATCCTACGAGCAGTACGTC. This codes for CASSKPGQSYEQYV.

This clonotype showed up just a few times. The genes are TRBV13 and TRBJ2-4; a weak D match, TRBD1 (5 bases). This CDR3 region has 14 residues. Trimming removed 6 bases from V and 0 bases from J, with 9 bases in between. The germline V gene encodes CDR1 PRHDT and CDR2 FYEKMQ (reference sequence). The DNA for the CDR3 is TGTGCCAGCAGACGTCAGGGAGCCAAAAACATTCAGTACTTC. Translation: CASRRQGAKNIQYF.

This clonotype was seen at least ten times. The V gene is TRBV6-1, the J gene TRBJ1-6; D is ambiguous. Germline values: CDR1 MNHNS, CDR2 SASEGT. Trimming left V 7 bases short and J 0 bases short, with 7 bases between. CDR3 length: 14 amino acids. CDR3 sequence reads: CASTSDSYNSPLHF. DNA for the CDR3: TGTGCCAGCACCTCAGACTCCTATAATTCACCCCTCCACTTT.

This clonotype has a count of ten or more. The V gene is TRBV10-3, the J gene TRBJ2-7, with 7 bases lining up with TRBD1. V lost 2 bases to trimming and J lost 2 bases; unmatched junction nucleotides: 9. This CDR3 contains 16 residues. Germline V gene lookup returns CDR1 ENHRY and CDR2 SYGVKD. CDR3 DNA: TGTGCCATCAGTGAGCCCCGACAGGGAGACGCCTACGAGCAGTACGTC. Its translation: CAISEPRQGDAYEQYV.

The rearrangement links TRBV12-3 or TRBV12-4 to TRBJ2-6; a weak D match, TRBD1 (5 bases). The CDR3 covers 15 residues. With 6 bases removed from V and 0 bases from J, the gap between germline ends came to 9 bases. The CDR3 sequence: CASSDSNSGANVLTF. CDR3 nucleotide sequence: TGTGCCAGCAGCGACAGTAACTCTGGGGCCAACGTCCTGACTTTC.

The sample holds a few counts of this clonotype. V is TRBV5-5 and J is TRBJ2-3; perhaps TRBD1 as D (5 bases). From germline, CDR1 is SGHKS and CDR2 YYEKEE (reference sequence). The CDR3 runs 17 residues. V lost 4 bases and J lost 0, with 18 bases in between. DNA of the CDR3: TGTGCCAGCAGCAGGTCCCGACAGCAACCAAGCACAGATACGCAGTATTTT. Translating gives CASSRSRQQPSTDTQYF.

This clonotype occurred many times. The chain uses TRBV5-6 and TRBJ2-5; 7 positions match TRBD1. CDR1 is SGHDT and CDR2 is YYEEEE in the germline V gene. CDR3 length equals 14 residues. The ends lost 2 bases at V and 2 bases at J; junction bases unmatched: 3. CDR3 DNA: TGTGCCAGCAGCTTACCGGGACAGCAAGAGACCCAGTACTTC. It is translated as CASSLPGQQETQYF.

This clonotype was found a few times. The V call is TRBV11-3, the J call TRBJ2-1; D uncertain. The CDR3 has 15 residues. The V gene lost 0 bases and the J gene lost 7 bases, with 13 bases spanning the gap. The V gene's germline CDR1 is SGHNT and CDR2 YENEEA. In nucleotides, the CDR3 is TGTGCCAGCAGCTTAGAGGTAATGGCGAGTAATGAGCAGTTCTTC. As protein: CASSLEVMASNEQFF. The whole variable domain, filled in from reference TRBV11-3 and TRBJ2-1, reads EAGVVQSPRYKIIEKKQPVAFWCNPISGHNTLYWYLQNLGQGPELLIRYENEEAVDDSQLPKDRFSAERLKGVDSTLKIQPAELGDSAVYLCASSLEVMASNEQFFGPGTRLTVL.

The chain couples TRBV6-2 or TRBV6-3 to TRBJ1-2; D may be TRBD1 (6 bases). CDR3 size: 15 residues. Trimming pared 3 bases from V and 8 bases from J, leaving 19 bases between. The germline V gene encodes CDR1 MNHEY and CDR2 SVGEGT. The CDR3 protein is CASSYTGQGGRGYTF. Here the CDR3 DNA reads TGTGCCAGCAGTTATACGGGACAAGGTGGGAGAGGCTACACCTTC.

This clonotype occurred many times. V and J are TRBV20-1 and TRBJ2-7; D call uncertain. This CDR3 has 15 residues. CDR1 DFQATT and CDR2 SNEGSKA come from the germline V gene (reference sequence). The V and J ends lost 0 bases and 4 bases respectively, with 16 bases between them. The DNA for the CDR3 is TGCAGTGCTAGAGATCTAAAGGGCTTTTTATACGAGCAGTACTTC. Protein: CSARDLKGFLYEQYF.

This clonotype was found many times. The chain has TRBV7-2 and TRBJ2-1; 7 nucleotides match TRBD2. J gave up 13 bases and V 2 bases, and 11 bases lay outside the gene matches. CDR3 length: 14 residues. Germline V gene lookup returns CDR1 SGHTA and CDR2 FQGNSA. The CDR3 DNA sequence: TGTGCCAGCAGCTTATATGGGGCCGGGGAGGGTCAGTTCTTC. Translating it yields CASSLYGAGEGQFF.

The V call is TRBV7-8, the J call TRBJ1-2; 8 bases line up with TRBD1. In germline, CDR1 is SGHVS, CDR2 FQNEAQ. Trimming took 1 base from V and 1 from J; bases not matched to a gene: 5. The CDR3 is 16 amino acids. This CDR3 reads CASSLEGQANNYGYTF. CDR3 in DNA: TGTGCCAGCAGCTTAGAGGGACAGGCCAATAACTATGGCTACACCTTC.